Shown below are 9 T cell receptor beta chains from a single sample sequenced in a study of Graves' ophthalmopathy and Graves' hyperthyroidism. Amplification targeted the TCR beta CDR3 regions, with RNA transcripts as the source material. HTBI primers served in a first-round RT-PCR, which a second-round multiplex PCR followed. TCRdb recomputed calls from the multiplex PCR reads with MiXCR, one row per CDR3 protein. The data hold under 400,000 distinct CDR3 sequences, with about 17% observed a single time. What was sequenced was peripheral blood. The source of these receptors is an adult man with Graves' ophthalmopathy.

This clonotype occurred many times. The CDR3 region is CASSPTEREQETQYF. The CDR3 bases are TGTGCCAGCAGCCCCACCGAGCGGGAACAAGAGACCCAGTACTTC. The gene calls are TRBV11-2 and TRBJ2-5; TRBD2 aligns across 7 bases. The CDR3 has 15 residues. The V and J ends lost 5 bases and 2 bases, in that order; junction bases with no gene match: 8. Germline V gene sequence: CDR1 SGHAT, CDR2 FQNNGV. Variable domain in full (rest from reference TRBV11-2 and TRBJ2-5): EAGVAQSPRYKIIEKRQSVAFWCNPISGHATLYWYQQILGQGPKLLIQFQNNGVVDDSQLPKDRFSAERLKGVDSTLKIQPAKLEDSAVYLCASSPTEREQETQYFGPGTRLLVL.

This clonotype was picked up many times. The chain couples TRBV11-2 to TRBJ2-2; no definite D call. The CDR3 runs 12 residues. Trimming cost V 5 bases and J 7 bases, with 8 bases left between them. Germline V CDR1 and CDR2: SGHAT, FQNNGV. For the CDR3, the DNA is TGTGCCAGCAGCCCCGTCGGCGGGGAGCTGTTTTTT. This gives the protein CASSPVGGELFF.

This clonotype was seen a single time. The J gene is TRBJ2-5, the V gene TRBV4-1; 9 bases align to TRBD2. Trimming took 1 base from V and 5 from J; bases not matched to a gene: 5. Germline CDR1 MGHRA, CDR2 YSYEKL. This CDR3 comprises 15 residues. The CDR3 loop reads CASSQAGSGSETQYF. The CDR3 nucleotides are TGCGCCAGCAGCCAAGCGGGTAGCGGGAGTGAGACCCAGTACTTC.

This sequence joins TRBV6-1 and TRBJ1-6; 8 nucleotides agree with TRBD1. The germline CDR1 and CDR2 sequences are MNHNS and SASEGT. The CDR3 has 17 residues. Trimming at V came to 7 bases and at J to 9 bases, leaving 17 bases not matched to a gene. The CDR3 DNA reads TGTGCCAGCATCCAGACCTCAGGGGGCTACGTAATTTCACCCCTCCACTTT. Protein: CASIQTSGGYVISPLHF.

The table lists this clonotype with many counts. CDR3: CAWSVLAGGAYQETQYF. CDR3 nucleotides: TGTGCCTGGAGTGTACTAGCGGGGGGGGCGTACCAAGAGACCCAGTACTTC. The genes are TRBV30 and TRBJ2-5; 13 nucleotides align to TRBD2. Germline loops: CDR1 GTSNPN, CDR2 SVGIG (reference sequence). The CDR3 contains 17 residues. V was pared by 0 bases and J by 0 bases, with 4 bases of the junction left unmatched.

This clonotype was detected many times. This chain uses TRBV2 with TRBJ2-7; D not resolved. V dropped 0 bases and J dropped 6 bases, with 12 bases sitting between them. The V gene's germline CDR1 is SNHLY and CDR2 FYNNEI. CDR3 size: 14 residues. The CDR3 sequence: CASSEALSSGEQYF. CDR3 coding DNA: TGTGCCAGCAGTGAAGCGCTTAGTTCCGGCGAGCAGTACTTC.

Ten or more counts support this clonotype. The chain couples TRBV20-1 to TRBJ1-5, with D unresolved. Per germline, CDR1 DFQATT and CDR2 SNEGSKA (reference sequence). The V end was cut by 6 bases, the J end by 6 bases, with 12 bases between. CDR3 length: 12 residues. The CDR3 region is CSAIYESQPQHF. The CDR3 DNA reads TGCAGTGCCATTTACGAGAGTCAGCCCCAGCATTTT.

This clonotype was seen ten or more times. The CDR3 spells CASLPAGISGNTIYF. CDR3 DNA sequence: TGTGCTTCCCTCCCGGCGGGGATTTCTGGAAACACCATATATTTT. The gene calls are TRBV10-3 and TRBJ1-3, with no clear D. This CDR3 comprises 15 residues. Germline loops: CDR1 ENHRY, CDR2 SYGVKD.

This clonotype has a count of ten or more. The CDR3 reads CASSRPTRSYGYTF. The CDR3 DNA sequence: TGTGCCAGCAGCCGACCGACGAGGAGCTATGGCTACACCTTC. This rearrangement joins TRBV5-6 to TRBJ1-2; no definite D call. Germline values: CDR1 SGHDT, CDR2 YYEEEE. The length of the CDR3 is 14 residues. Trimming removed 4 bases at V and 4 bases at J, with 14 bases between.